These T cell receptor beta chains were read from a single sample in a study of neoadjuvant anti-PD-1 for oral cavity cancer. Data came from immunoSEQ multiplex PCR; TCRdb stores just in-frame clones and leaves some out. The table lists about 15,000 clones, around 75% of them singletons. The sequences come from PBMCs, collected before nivolumab (anti-PD-1) treatment. These receptors were collected from a person aged 35-79 years with oral cavity squamous cell carcinoma. CDR3s include the opening cysteine and the closing phenylalanine or tryptophan. Each record gives: D gene, clone size, J gene, V gene, CDR3 DNA, CDR3 protein. A D gene is named only where the DNA matches it firmly. Clone size is not always given. Where it is, it says once, few, many or a class for expanded clones.

NA | few | TRBJ1-1 | TRBV6-5 | TGTGCCAGCGGGAAGGACGGCTGGGGGAACACTGAAGCTTTCTTT | CASGKDGWGNTEAFF
TRBD1 | NA | TRBJ1-2 | TRBV5-8 | TGTGCCAGCAGCTTCCCGGGACAGGGAGAATATGGCTACACCTTC | CASSFPGQGEYGYTF
TRBD2 | NA | TRBJ2-2 | TRBV6-1 | TGTGCCAGCAGTGCGGGACTAGCGGGAGTTGGGGAGCTGTTTTTT | CASSAGLAGVGELFF
TRBD1 | few | TRBJ1-3 | TRBV27 | TGTGCCAGCAGTCTGACAGGGATCCACTCTGGAAACACCATATATTTT | CASSLTGIHSGNTIYF
NA | NA | TRBJ2-1 | TRBV19 | TGTGCCAGTAGTATTAGGCTAGGGAGCTACAATGAGCAGTTCTTC | CASSIRLGSYNEQFF
TRBD2 | NA | TRBJ2-3 | TRBV11-2 | TGTGCCAGCAGCTCCGGGACTAGTTTCGGCACAGATACGCAGTATTTT | CASSSGTSFGTDTQYF
TRBD2 | few | TRBJ2-7 | TRBV4-1 | TGCGCCAGCAGCCCAATTGACATGGGACTAGCCTACGAGCAGTACTTC | CASSPIDMGLAYEQYF
NA | NA | TRBJ1-2 | TRBV25-1 | TGTGCCAGCAGTGAAATTGCAGGGGCGGCGCGAGAAGGCTACACCTTC | CASSEIAGAAREGYTF
TRBD1 | NA | TRBJ2-1 | TRBV27 | TGTGCCAGCAGTTCGGGACAGCTCGGTGAGCAGTTCTTC | CASSSGQLGEQFF
NA | NA | TRBJ2-3 | TRBV7-9 | TGTGCCAGCAGCTTCAGGGCCCCAGCCACAGATACGCAGTATTTT | CASSFRAPATDTQYF
NA | NA | TRBJ1-5 | TRBV6-1 | TGTGCCAGCAGAGACCCCCCAGAGACTCAGCCCCAGCATTTT | CASRDPPETQPQHF
TRBD2 | NA | TRBJ2-7 | TRBV5-4 | TGTGCCAGCAGCTCGGGACTAGCGCGCGAGCAGTACTTC | CASSSGLAREQYF
TRBD2 | NA | TRBJ2-3 | TRBV20-1 | TGCAGTGCTAGAGCTCCCCGGGGGGATTTT | CSARAPRGDF
TRBD1 | NA | TRBJ2-7 | TRBV11-2 | TGTGCCAGCAGCTTACGGGGACAGGCCTACGAGCAGTACTTC | CASSLRGQAYEQYF
NA | NA | TRBJ2-2 | TRBV15 | TGTGCCACCAGCTTAGTCCTTGAGCCGACCGGGGAGCTGTTTTTT | CATSLVLEPTGELFF
TRBD2 | NA | TRBJ2-5 | TRBV7-3 | TGTGCCAGCAGCTCAGGGACTAGCGGGAGTGAGACCCAGTACTTC | CASSSGTSGSETQYF
NA | NA | TRBJ2-1 | TRBV11-2 | TGTGCCAGCAGCCCGATATACTACAATGAGCAGTTCTTC | CASSPIYYNEQFF
NA | NA | TRBJ1-5 | TRBV7-8 | TGTGCCAGCAGCTTAGCGGGGCAGGGTATAGTTTTCTGGAGCAATCAGCCCCAGCATTTT | CASSLAGQGIVFWSNQPQHF
NA | NA | TRBJ2-7 | TRBV30 | TGTGCCTGGAGTGGCAGGGGAGGCGAGCAGTACTTC | CAWSGRGGEQYF
TRBD2 | NA | TRBJ2-5 | TRBV27 | TGTGCCAGCAGTTTATCGTTTAGCGGGATGAGAGTTGGGGAGACCCAGTACTTC | CASSLSFSGMRVGETQYF
NA | few | TRBJ1-2 | TRBV14 | TGTGCCAGCAGCCCGGGGCGGCATAACTATGGCTACACCTTC | CASSPGRHNYGYTF